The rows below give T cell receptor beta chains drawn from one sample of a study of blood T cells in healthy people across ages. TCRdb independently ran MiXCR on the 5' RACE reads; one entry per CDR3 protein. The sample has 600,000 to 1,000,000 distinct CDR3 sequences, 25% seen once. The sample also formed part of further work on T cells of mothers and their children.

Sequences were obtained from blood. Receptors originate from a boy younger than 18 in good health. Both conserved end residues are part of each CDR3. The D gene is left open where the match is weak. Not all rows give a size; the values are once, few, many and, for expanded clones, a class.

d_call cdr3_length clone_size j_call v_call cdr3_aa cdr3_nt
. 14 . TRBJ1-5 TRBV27 CASGVVGGNQPQHF TGTGCCAGCGGGGTGGTTGGGGGCAATCAGCCCCAGCATTTT
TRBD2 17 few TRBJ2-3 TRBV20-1 CSAQTYVYSGGTDTQYF TGCAGTGCTCAAACCTACGTCTATAGCGGGGGCACAGATACGCAGTATTTT
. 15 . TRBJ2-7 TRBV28 CASSLIEGETYEQYF TGTGCCAGCAGTTTAATTGAGGGGGAAACCTACGAGCAGTACTTC
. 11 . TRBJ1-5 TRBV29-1 CSVADTDTQHF TGCAGCGTTGCAGACACAGATACGCAGCATTTT
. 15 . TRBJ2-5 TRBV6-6 CASSYSTGGRETQYF TGTGCCAGCAGTTACTCGACTGGGGGACGCGAGACCCAGTACTTC
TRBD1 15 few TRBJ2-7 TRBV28 CASSFKQGALDEQYF TGTGCCAGCAGCTTCAAACAGGGGGCTCTGGACGAGCAGTACTTC
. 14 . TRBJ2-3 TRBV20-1 CSATPGPRTDTQYF TGCAGTGCTACTCCCGGGCCACGCACAGATACGCAGTATTTT
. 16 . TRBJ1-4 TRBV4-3 CASSPQKGAINEKLFF TGCGCCAGCAGCCCCCAGAAGGGTGCAATTAATGAAAAACTGTTTTTT
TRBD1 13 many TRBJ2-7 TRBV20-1 CSALDPDRGEQYF TGCAGTGCTCTGGACCCCGACAGGGGCGAGCAGTACTTC
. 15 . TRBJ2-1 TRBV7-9 CASSSTGVPRNEQFF TGTGCCAGCAGCTCAACGGGGGTCCCAAGGAATGAGCAGTTCTTC